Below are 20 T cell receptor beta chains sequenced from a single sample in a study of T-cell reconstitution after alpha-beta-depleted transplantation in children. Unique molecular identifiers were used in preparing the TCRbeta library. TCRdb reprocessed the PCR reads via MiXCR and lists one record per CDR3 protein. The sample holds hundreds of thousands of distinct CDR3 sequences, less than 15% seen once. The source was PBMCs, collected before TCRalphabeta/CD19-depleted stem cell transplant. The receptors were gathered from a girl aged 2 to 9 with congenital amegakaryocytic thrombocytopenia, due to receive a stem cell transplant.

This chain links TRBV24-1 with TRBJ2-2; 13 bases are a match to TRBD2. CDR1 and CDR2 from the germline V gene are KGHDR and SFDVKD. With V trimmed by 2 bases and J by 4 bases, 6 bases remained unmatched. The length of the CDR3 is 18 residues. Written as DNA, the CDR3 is TGTGCCACCAGTGATTCGCTGGGACTAGCGGGATCCACCGGGGAGCTGTTTTTT. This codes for CATSDSLGLAGSTGELFF.

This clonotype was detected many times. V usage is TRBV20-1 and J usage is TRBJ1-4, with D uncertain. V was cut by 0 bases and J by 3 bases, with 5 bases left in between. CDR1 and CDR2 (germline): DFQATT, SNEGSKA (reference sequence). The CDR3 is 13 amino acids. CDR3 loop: CSARERSNEKLFF. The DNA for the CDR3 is TGCAGTGCTAGAGAGCGTTCTAATGAAAAACTGTTTTTT.

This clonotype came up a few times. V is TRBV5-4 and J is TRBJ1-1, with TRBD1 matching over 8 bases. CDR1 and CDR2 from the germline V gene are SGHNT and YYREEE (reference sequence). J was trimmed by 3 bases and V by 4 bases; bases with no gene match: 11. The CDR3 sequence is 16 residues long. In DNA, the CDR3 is TGTGCCAGCAGCCGAATTTCAGGGGGCGCGGACACTGAAGCTTTCTTT. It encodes CASSRISGGADTEAFF.

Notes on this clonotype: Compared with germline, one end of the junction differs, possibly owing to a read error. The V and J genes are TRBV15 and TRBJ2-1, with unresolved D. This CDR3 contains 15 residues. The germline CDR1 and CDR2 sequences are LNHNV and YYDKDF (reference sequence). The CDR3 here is CATSSSGGSYNELFF. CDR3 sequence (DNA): TGTGCCACCAGCTCCTCGGGCGGTTCCTACAATGAGCTGTTCTTC.

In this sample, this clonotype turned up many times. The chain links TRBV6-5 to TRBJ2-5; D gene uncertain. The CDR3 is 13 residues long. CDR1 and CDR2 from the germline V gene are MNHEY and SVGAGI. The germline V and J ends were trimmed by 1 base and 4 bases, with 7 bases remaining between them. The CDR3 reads CASSYFPGETQYF. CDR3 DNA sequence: TGTGCCAGCAGTTACTTCCCCGGAGAGACCCAGTACTTC.

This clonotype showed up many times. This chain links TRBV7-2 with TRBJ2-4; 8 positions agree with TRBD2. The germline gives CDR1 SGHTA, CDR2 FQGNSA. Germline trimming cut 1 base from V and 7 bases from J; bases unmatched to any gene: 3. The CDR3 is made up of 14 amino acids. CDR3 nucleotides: TGTGCCAGCAGCTTAGAAGGCGGGGGGAACATTCAGTACTTC. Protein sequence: CASSLEGGGNIQYF.

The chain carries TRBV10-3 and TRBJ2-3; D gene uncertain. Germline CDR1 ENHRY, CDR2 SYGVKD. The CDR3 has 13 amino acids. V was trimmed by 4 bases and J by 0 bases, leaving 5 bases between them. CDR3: CAISVDSTDTQYF. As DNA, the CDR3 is TGTGCCATCAGTGTGGATAGCACAGATACGCAGTATTTT.

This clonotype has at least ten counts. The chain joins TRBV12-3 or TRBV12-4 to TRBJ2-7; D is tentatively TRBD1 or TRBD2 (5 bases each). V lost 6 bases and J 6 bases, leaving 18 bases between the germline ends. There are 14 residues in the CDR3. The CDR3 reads CASRYGTQPGEQYF. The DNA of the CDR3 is TGTGCCAGCAGGTACGGGACGCAACCAGGCGAGCAGTACTTC.

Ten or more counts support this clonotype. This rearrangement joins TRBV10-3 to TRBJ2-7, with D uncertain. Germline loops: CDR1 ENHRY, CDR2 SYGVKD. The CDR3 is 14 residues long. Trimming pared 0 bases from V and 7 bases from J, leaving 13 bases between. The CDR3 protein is CAISESIEQPEQYF. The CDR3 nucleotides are TGTGCCATCAGTGAGTCGATCGAACAGCCAGAGCAGTACTTC.

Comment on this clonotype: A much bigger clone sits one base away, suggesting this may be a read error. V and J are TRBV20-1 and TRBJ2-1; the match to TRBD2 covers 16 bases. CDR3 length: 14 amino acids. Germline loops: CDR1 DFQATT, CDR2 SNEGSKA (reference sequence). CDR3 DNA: TGCAGCGGGACTAGCGGGAGGGCGTTCAATGAGCAGTTCTTC. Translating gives CSGTSGRAFNEQFF.

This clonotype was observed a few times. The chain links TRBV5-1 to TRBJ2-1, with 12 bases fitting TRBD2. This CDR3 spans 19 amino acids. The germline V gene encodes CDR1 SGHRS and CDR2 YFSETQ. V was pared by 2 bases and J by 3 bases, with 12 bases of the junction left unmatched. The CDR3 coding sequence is TGCGCCAGCAGCTTCCCCCGACTAGCGGGAGAAAAAGGCTACAATGAGCAGTTCTTC. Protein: CASSFPRLAGEKGYNEQFF.

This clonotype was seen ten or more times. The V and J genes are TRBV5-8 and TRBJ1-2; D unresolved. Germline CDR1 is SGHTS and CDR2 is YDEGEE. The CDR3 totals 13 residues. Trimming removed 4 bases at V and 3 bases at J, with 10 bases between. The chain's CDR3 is CASSPRTYYGYTF. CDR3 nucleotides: TGTGCCAGCAGCCCACGGACTTACTATGGCTACACCTTC.

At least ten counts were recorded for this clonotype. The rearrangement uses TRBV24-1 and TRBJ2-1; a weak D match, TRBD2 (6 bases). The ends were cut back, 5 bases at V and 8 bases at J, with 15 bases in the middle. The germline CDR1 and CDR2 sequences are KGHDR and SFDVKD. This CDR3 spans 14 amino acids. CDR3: CATSAAGSFDEQFF. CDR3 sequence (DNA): TGTGCCACCAGTGCTGCGGGAAGTTTCGATGAGCAGTTCTTC.

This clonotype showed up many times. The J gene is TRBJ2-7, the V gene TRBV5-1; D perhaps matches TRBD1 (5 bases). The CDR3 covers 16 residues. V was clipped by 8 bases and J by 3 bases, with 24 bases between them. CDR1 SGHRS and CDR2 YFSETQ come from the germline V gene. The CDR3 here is CASRPLLGALFYEQYF. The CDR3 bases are TGCGCCAGTAGACCCCTATTAGGGGCCCTCTTCTACGAGCAGTACTTC.

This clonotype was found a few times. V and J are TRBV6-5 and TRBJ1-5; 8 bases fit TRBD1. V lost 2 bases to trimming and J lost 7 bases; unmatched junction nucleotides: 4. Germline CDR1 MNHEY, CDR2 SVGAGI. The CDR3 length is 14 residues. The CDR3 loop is CASSYQTGDQPQHF. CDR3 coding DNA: TGTGCCAGCAGTTACCAGACAGGGGACCAGCCCCAGCATTTT.

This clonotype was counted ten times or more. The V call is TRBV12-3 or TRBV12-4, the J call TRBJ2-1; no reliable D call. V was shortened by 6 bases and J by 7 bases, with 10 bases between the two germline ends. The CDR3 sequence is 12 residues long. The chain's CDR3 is CASSQERNEQFF. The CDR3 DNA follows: TGTGCCAGCAGCCAGGAGAGAAATGAGCAGTTCTTC.

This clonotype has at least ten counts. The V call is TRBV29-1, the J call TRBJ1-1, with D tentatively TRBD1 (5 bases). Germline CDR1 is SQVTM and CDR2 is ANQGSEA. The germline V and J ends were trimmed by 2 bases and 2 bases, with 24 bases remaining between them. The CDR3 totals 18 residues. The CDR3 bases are TGCAGCGTTGAACGGTGGGGTACGACGAGGGGACTAAACACTGAAGCTTTCTTT. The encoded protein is CSVERWGTTRGLNTEAFF. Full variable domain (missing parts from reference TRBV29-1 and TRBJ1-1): SAVISQKPSRDICQRGTSLTIQCQVDSQVTMMFWYRQQPGQSLTLIATANQGSEATYESGFVIDKFPISRPNLTFSTLTVSNMSPEDSSIYLCSVERWGTTRGLNTEAFFGQGTRLTVV.

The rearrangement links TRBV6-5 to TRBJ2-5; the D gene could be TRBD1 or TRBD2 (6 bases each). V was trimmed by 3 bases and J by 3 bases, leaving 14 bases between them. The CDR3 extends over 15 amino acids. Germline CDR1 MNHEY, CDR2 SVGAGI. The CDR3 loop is CASSYRGRGEETQYF. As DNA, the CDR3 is TGTGCCAGCAGTTATAGGGGTAGGGGGGAAGAGACCCAGTACTTC.

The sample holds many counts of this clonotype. In nucleotides, the CDR3 is TGCGCCAGTAGCGGGGGAATTCGAAATGAGCAGTTCTTC. Its translation: CASSGGIRNEQFF. The rearrangement joins TRBV5-1 to TRBJ2-1, with 9 positions matching TRBD2. The CDR3 sequence is 13 residues long. V lost 8 bases to trimming and J lost 7 bases; unmatched junction nucleotides: 7. Looked up from germline, CDR1 is SGHRS and CDR2 is YFSETQ.

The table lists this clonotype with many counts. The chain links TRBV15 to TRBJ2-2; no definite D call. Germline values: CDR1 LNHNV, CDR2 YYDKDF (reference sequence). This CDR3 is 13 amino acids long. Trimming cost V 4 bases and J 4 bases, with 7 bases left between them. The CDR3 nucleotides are TGTGCCACCAGCATCAGATTCACCGGGGAGCTGTTTTTT. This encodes CATSIRFTGELFF. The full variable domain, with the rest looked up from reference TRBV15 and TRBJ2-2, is DAMVIQNPRYQVTQFGKPVTLSCSQTLNHNVMYWYQQKSSQAPKLLFHYYDKDFNNEADTPDNFQSRRPNTSFCFLDIRSPGLGDTAMYLCATSIRFTGELFFGEGSRLTVL.